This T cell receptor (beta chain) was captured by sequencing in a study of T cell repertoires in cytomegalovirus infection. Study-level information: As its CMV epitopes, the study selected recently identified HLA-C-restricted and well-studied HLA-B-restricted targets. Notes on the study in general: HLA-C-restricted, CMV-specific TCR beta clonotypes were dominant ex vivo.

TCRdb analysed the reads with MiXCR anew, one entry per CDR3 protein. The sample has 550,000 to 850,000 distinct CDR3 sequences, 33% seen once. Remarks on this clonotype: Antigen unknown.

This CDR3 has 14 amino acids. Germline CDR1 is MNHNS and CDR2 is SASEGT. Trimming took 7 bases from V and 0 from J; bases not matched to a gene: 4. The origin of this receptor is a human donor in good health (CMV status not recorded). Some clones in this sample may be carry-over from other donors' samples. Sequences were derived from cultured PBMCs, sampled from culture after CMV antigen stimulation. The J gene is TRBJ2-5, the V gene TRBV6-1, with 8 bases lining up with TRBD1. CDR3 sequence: CASTWTGYQETQYF. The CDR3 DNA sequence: TGTGCCAGCACCTGGACAGGGTACCAAGAGACCCAGTACTTC.